Listed here are 26 T cell receptor beta chains from one sample, sequenced in a study of cytomegalovirus exposure and HLA in healthy donors. It was with 60 Vbeta and 13 Jbeta primers that the PCR ran. Sequencing was performed with immunoSEQ multiplex PCR; in TCRdb, only in-frame clones are kept and a portion is missing. The sample comprises roughly 150,000 clones, 75% to 80% of which are singletons, and around 2% rests with the top ten. The sequencing input was PBMCs. These receptors were collected from a man aged 25 to 45 in good health and CMV-seronegative.

The chain recombines TRBV14 with TRBJ1-2, with D possibly matching TRBD1 (6 bases). The V and J ends lost 4 bases and 4 bases respectively, with 13 bases between them. The CDR3 sequence is 14 residues long. The germline gives CDR1 SGHDN, CDR2 FVKESK. The CDR3 nucleotides are TGTGCCAGCAGCCCAGGGGCAGGTCTCTATGGCTACACCTTC. Translated, it gives CASSPGAGLYGYTF. Full variable domain (outside the CDR3, taken from reference TRBV14 and TRBJ1-2): EAGVTQFPSHSVIEKGQTVTLRCDPISGHDNLYWYRRVMGKEIKFLLHFVKESKQDESGMPNNRFLAERTGGTYSTLKVQPAELEDSGVYFCASSPGAGLYGYTFGSGTRLTVV.

J is TRBJ1-1 and V is TRBV7-6; D ambiguous. Looked up from germline, CDR1 is SGHVS and CDR2 is FNYEAQ. Trimming cost V 4 bases and J 3 bases, with 9 bases left between them. The CDR3 totals 13 residues. DNA for the CDR3: TGTGCCAGCAGCTCCCGGGTACACACTGAAGCTTTCTTT. Protein product: CASSSRVHTEAFF.

This chain joins TRBV6-6 and TRBJ1-5, with 7 bases that match TRBD1. V lost 2 bases to trimming and J lost 3 bases; unmatched junction nucleotides: 7. The CDR3 is 16 amino acids. The germline V gene encodes CDR1 MNHNY and CDR2 SVGAGI (reference sequence). The CDR3 nucleotides read TGTGCCAGCAGTTACACGGACAGGTCATCCAATCAGCCCCAGCATTTT. Its protein product is CASSYTDRSSNQPQHF.

J is TRBJ2-3 and V is TRBV10-3; 7 nucleotides align to TRBD2. The V and J ends lost 3 bases and 1 base, in that order; junction bases with no gene match: 4. The CDR3 has 15 amino acids. The germline V gene has CDR1 ENHRY and CDR2 SYGVKD. As DNA, the CDR3 is TGTGCCATCAGTGATGCGGGGGTGGGCACAGATACGCAGTATTTT. This encodes CAISDAGVGTDTQYF.

This clone was observed a few times. The chain employs TRBV7-8 and TRBJ1-5; 12 bases fit TRBD1. Per the germline V gene, CDR1 is SGHVS and CDR2 is FQNEAQ. J gave up 6 bases and V 4 bases, and 7 bases lay outside the gene matches. The CDR3 contains 16 residues. The CDR3 nucleotides read TGTGCCAGCAGCTCGCGCCGGGACAGGGGGCCTCAGCCCCAGCATTTT. Translating gives CASSSRRDRGPQPQHF.

The chain links TRBV27 to TRBJ2-2, with D possibly TRBD1 on 5 matching bases. Germline V gene data show CDR1 as MNHEY and CDR2 as SMNVEV (reference sequence). The CDR3 consists of 13 residues. Trimming cost V 2 bases and J 7 bases, with 8 bases left between them. CDR3 nucleotide sequence: TGTGCCAGCAGTTTAGGACAACTCGGGGAGCTGTTTTTT. This sequence encodes CASSLGQLGELFF.

The chain couples TRBV7-3 to TRBJ2-2, with a tentative D call TRBD2 (5 bases). CDR1 and CDR2 (germline): SGHTA, FQGTGA. The CDR3 loop spans 13 amino acids. V lost 5 bases, J lost 8 bases, and 12 bases lay in between. CDR3 region: CASSALVRGELFF. The CDR3 DNA reads as TGTGCCAGCAGCGCACTAGTCCGAGGGGAGCTGTTTTTT. Complete variable domain (other parts from reference TRBV7-3 and TRBJ2-2): GAGVSQTPSNKVTEKGKYVELRCDPISGHTALYWYRQSLGQGPEFLIYFQGTGAADDSGLPNDRFFAVRPEGSVSTLKIQRTERGDSAVYLCASSALVRGELFFGEGSRLTVL.

J is TRBJ1-2 and V is TRBV27, with TRBD1 identical over 10 bases. The CDR3 length is 13 residues. CDR1 is MNHEY, CDR2 SMNVEV, per germline (reference sequence). Trimming removed 2 bases from V and 8 bases from J; junction bases left unmatched: 2. CDR3 region: CASSLRQGAGYTF. The CDR3 bases are TGTGCCAGCAGTTTACGACAGGGGGCGGGCTACACCTTC.

V usage is TRBV6-1 and J usage is TRBJ2-2, with 10 bases that match TRBD2. The CDR3 has 16 amino acids. The germline CDR1 and CDR2 sequences are MNHNS and SASEGT. The junction had 8 bases not matched to a gene; V was cut back by 3 bases and J by 7 bases. In nucleotides, the CDR3 is TGTGCCAGCAGTGATATCACTAGCGGGAAGGTCGGGGAGCTGTTTTTT. Protein product: CASSDITSGKVGELFF.

The chain is built from TRBV2 and TRBJ2-1; a weak D match, TRBD1 (5 bases). Germline CDR1 SNHLY, CDR2 FYNNEI. The CDR3 has 13 amino acids. Trimming removed 1 base from V and 9 bases from J, with 10 bases in between. The CDR3 loop reads CASSEVGPREQFF. The CDR3 DNA sequence: TGTGCCAGCAGTGAAGTGGGGCCACGTGAGCAGTTCTTC.

The chain employs TRBV10-1 and TRBJ1-2; D may be TRBD1 (5 bases). In germline, CDR1 is WNHNN, CDR2 SYGVQD (reference sequence). The V gene lost 3 bases and the J gene lost 6 bases, with 11 bases spanning the gap. The CDR3 totals 13 residues. The CDR3 spells CASSDRATDGYTF. CDR3 bases: TGCGCCAGCAGTGACAGGGCAACGGATGGCTACACCTTC.

DNA for the CDR3: TGTGCCTGGAGTCGTTTAGCCAAAAACATTCAGTACTTC. It yields the protein CAWSRLAKNIQYF. The chain is built from TRBV30 and TRBJ2-4; D uncertain. Looked up from germline, CDR1 is GTSNPN and CDR2 is SVGIG (reference sequence). The CDR3 has 13 residues. Trimming took off 2 bases at V and 0 bases at J, with 5 bases between the two ends.

The rearrangement uses TRBV18 and TRBJ1-2; 9 nucleotides line up with TRBD1. Trimming cost V 0 bases and J 8 bases; bases outside gene matches: 1. Germline values: CDR1 KGHSH, CDR2 LQKENI. The CDR3 spans 13 residues. The CDR3 loop reads CASSPPTGGGYTF. The CDR3 coding sequence is TGTGCCAGCTCACCACCGACAGGGGGGGGCTACACCTTC.

This chain uses TRBV7-9 with TRBJ2-5; D not certain. V lost 2 bases to trimming and J lost 5 bases, with 9 bases between them. Per the germline V gene, CDR1 is SEHNR and CDR2 is FQNEAQ (reference sequence). The CDR3 covers 13 residues. In DNA, the CDR3 is TGTGCCAGCAGCTTAAACAGTCTCGAGACCCAGTACTTC. This encodes CASSLNSLETQYF.

The rearrangement links TRBV2 to TRBJ2-2, with TRBD2 as a possible D gene (5 bases). From germline, CDR1 is SNHLY and CDR2 FYNNEI. Trimming cost V 3 bases and J 4 bases, with 15 bases left between them. There are 16 residues in the CDR3. CDR3 sequence: CASSDTIHSATGELFF. The CDR3 bases are TGTGCCAGCAGTGACACTATCCATAGCGCCACCGGGGAGCTGTTTTTT.

The genes are TRBV28 and TRBJ2-7; 7 bases agree with TRBD1. V shed 2 bases and J 2 bases; nucleotides not matched to a gene: 6. Germline values: CDR1 MDHEN, CDR2 SYDVKM. CDR3 size: 15 residues. This CDR3 is CASSLRGHQTYEQYF. The CDR3, as DNA: TGTGCCAGCAGTTTAAGGGGGCACCAGACCTACGAGCAGTACTTC.

This clone was seen just once. V gene TRBV19 combines with J gene TRBJ2-7; no clear D gene. The CDR3 sequence is 13 residues long. Looked up from germline, CDR1 is LNHDA and CDR2 is SQIVND (reference sequence). Trimming removed 2 bases at V and 4 bases at J, with 9 bases between. This CDR3 reads CASSITTTYEQYF. CDR3 nucleotides: TGTGCCAGTAGTATAACGACAACTTACGAGCAGTACTTC.

V gene TRBV7-8 combines with J gene TRBJ2-5; 9 bases agree with TRBD1. Looked up from germline, CDR1 is SGHVS and CDR2 is FQNEAQ. The V and J ends lost 0 bases and 5 bases, in that order; junction bases with no gene match: 16. The CDR3 totals 19 residues. Here the CDR3 reads CASSLAETVTGGEGETQYF. In DNA, the CDR3 is TGTGCCAGCAGCTTAGCGGAGACCGTAACAGGGGGCGAGGGGGAGACCCAGTACTTC.

This chain joins TRBV6-5 and TRBJ1-4; perhaps TRBD1 as D (5 bases). The CDR3 contains 15 residues. V lost 5 bases to trimming and J lost 7 bases, with 17 bases between them. From germline, CDR1 is MNHEY and CDR2 SVGAGI. The CDR3 coding sequence is TGTGCCAGCAGTCCCTGGGCGGGGCGGGGTGAAAAACTGTTTTTT. Encoded protein: CASSPWAGRGEKLFF.

The V gene is TRBV15, the J gene TRBJ2-3, with 9 bases matching TRBD2. The CDR3 loop spans 18 amino acids. The V segment lost 0 bases and the J segment 9 bases; nucleotides outside the gene matches: 16. Germline V lookup: CDR1 LNHNV, CDR2 YYDKDF (reference sequence). CDR3 region: CATSRDSNTASGTQTQYF. The CDR3 bases are TGTGCCACCAGCAGAGATAGTAATACGGCTAGCGGGACTCAAACGCAGTATTTT.

The V and J genes are TRBV2 and TRBJ2-1; 7 bases align to TRBD2. CDR3 length: 17 residues. The junction had 14 bases not matched to a gene; V was cut back by 7 bases and J by 2 bases. From germline, CDR1 is SNHLY and CDR2 FYNNEI. The CDR3: CASTRGAGGITYNEQFF. The CDR3 DNA sequence: TGTGCCAGCACCCGGGGAGCCGGGGGGATCACCTACAATGAGCAGTTCTTC.

A note on this clone: Distinct nucleotide sequences in the sample also encode this CDR3. The J gene is TRBJ2-3, the V gene TRBV6-6; D remains unclear. The CDR3 covers 14 residues. Germline V lookup: CDR1 MNHNY, CDR2 SVGAGI (reference sequence). Trimming removed 0 bases from V and 2 bases from J, with 6 bases in between. CDR3 DNA sequence: TGTGCCAGCAGTTACTCAGTAGACACAGATACGCAGTATTTT. Its translation is CASSYSVDTDTQYF.

The gene calls are TRBV2 and TRBJ1-4, with 10 positions matching TRBD1. Per germline, CDR1 SNHLY and CDR2 FYNNEI. The CDR3 extends over 14 amino acids. V shed 6 bases and J 6 bases; nucleotides not matched to a gene: 4. The CDR3, as DNA: TGTGCCAGCAGCGACAGGGGGCGCTATGAAAAACTGTTTTTT. This translates into CASSDRGRYEKLFF. The entire variable domain, with the rest obtained from reference TRBV2 and TRBJ1-4, is as follows: EPEVTQTPSHQVTQMGQEVILRCVPISNHLYFYWYRQILGQKVEFLVSFYNNEISEKSEIFDDQFSVERPDGSNFTLKIRSTKLEDSAMYFCASSDRGRYEKLFFGSGTQLSVL.

The rearrangement links TRBV5-1 to TRBJ2-2; TRBD2 matches at 8 bases. Losses at the gene ends were 3 bases for V and 1 base for J; bases not matched to a gene: 5. Germline V lookup: CDR1 SGHRS, CDR2 YFSETQ. The CDR3 covers 16 residues. CDR3 nucleotides: TGCGCCAGCAGCTCCGCTACTAGCGGGAACACCGGGGAGCTGTTTTTT. Translating gives CASSSATSGNTGELFF.

The CDR3 region has the DNA TGCGCCAGCAGTGAGTCGAAGGGACTAGCGGTATACAATGAGCAGTTCTTC. Its protein product is CASSESKGLAVYNEQFF. V is TRBV10-1 and J is TRBJ2-1; 11 nucleotides agree with TRBD2. Germline CDR1 reads WNHNN; CDR2 reads SYGVQD (reference sequence). Trimming took 0 bases from V and 4 from J; bases not matched to a gene: 5. The CDR3 loop spans 17 amino acids.

The V and J genes are TRBV5-1 and TRBJ1-1; unclear D gene. The CDR3 contains 15 residues. Germline loops: CDR1 SGHRS, CDR2 YFSETQ. The germline V and J ends were trimmed by 4 bases and 4 bases, with 17 bases remaining between them. Here the CDR3 DNA reads TGCGCCAGCAGCCAAATAGGAGGGATGGCCACTGAAGCTTTCTTT. Protein sequence: CASSQIGGMATEAFF. Full variable domain (remainder filled in from reference TRBV5-1 and TRBJ1-1): KAGVTQTPRYLIKTRGQQVTLSCSPISGHRSVSWYQQTPGQGLQFLFEYFSETQRNKGNFPGRFSGRQFSNSRSEMNVSTLELGDSALYLCASSQIGGMATEAFFGQGTRLTVV.